This T cell receptor beta chain was identified in a study of cytomegalovirus exposure and HLA in healthy donors. Study-level findings and limits: It was shown in a later analysis that HLA-associated TCR beta chains were more clonally expanded than other, equally common chains.

This CDR3 is 16 amino acids long. Germline CDR1 and CDR2: SGHDT and YYEEEE. V was trimmed by 4 bases and J by 7 bases, leaving 20 bases between them. On this clone: What it binds is not known.

The primer mix had 60 Vbeta and 13 Jbeta primers. Only in-frame clones appear in the TCRdb table, and some are missing; sequencing was by immunoSEQ multiplex PCR. The table has about 200,000 clones, 65% to 80% seen once. This sequence joins TRBV5-6 and TRBJ2-2; the D gene is possibly TRBD1 (6 bases). Sample: PBMCs. The receptor comes from a man in his forties or fifties in good health and CMV-seronegative. CDR3 DNA sequence: TGTGCCAGCAGCCCTATAGGACAGTCCTCAGTCGGGGAGCTGTTTTTT. It yields the protein CASSPIGQSSVGELFF.